These T cell receptor beta chains were read from a single sample in a study of blood T cells in healthy people across ages. TCRdb ran MiXCR on the 5' RACE reads and lists one entry per CDR3 protein. The table lists around 1,800,000 distinct CDR3 sequences, about two fifths of them singletons, with under 30% in the top ten. Source material: blood. Receptors originate from a human donor in good health. CDR3s include the opening cysteine and the closing phenylalanine or tryptophan. Each record gives: V gene, J gene, clone size, D gene, CDR3 protein, CDR3 DNA. D genes are given only for firm matches. Size is stated for part of the rows, as once, few or many counts, or as a class when the clone is expanded.

v_gene: TRBV12-3/TRBV12-4
j_gene: TRBJ1-1
abundance: NA
d_gene: NA
CDR3aa: CASRTIHLQKAFF
CDR3nt: TGTGCCAGTCGAACAATACACCTACAGAAAGCTTTCTTT

v_gene: TRBV5-1
j_gene: TRBJ2-1
abundance: NA
d_gene: NA
CDR3aa: CASSSTGTRSGEQFF
CDR3nt: TGCGCCAGCAGCTCAACCGGGACAAGGTCGGGGGAGCAGTTCTTC

v_gene: TRBV13
j_gene: TRBJ2-3
abundance: NA
d_gene: NA
CDR3aa: CASSFTYREGTDTQYF
CDR3nt: TGTGCCAGCAGCTTTACTTACAGGGAGGGCACAGATACGCAGTATTTT

v_gene: TRBV12-5
j_gene: TRBJ1-1
abundance: NA
d_gene: NA
CDR3aa: CASGFIPIGTEAFF
CDR3nt: TGTGCTAGTGGTTTCATACCAATCGGAACTGAAGCTTTCTTT

v_gene: TRBV29-1
j_gene: TRBJ1-1
abundance: NA
d_gene: NA
CDR3aa: CSVLGAGWGTEAFF
CDR3nt: TGCAGCGTCCTGGGGGCAGGGTGGGGTACTGAAGCTTTCTTT

v_gene: TRBV12-3/TRBV12-4
j_gene: TRBJ1-6
abundance: NA
d_gene: TRBD1
CDR3aa: CASSTGQGLSPLHF
CDR3nt: TGTGCCAGCAGTACCGGACAGGGTCTGTCACCCCTCCACTTT

v_gene: TRBV11-2
j_gene: TRBJ2-7
abundance: many
d_gene: TRBD2
CDR3aa: CASSQGLAAAYEQYF
CDR3nt: TGTGCCAGCAGCCAGGGACTAGCTGCGGCCTACGAGCAGTACTTC

v_gene: TRBV7-2
j_gene: TRBJ2-7
abundance: NA
d_gene: TRBD1
CDR3aa: CASKNRDRAYEQYF
CDR3nt: TGTGCCAGCAAGAACCGGGACAGAGCCTACGAGCAGTACTTC

v_gene: TRBV25-1
j_gene: TRBJ2-3
abundance: NA
d_gene: NA
CDR3aa: CASSESRSTDTQYF
CDR3nt: TGTGCCAGCAGTGAATCTCGCAGCACAGATACGCAGTATTTT

v_gene: TRBV6-2/TRBV6-3
j_gene: TRBJ1-2
abundance: few
d_gene: TRBD1
CDR3aa: CASSYRGRGYTF
CDR3nt: TGTGCCAGCAGTTACAGGGGGCGCGGCTACACCTTC

v_gene: TRBV11-3
j_gene: TRBJ2-7
abundance: NA
d_gene: NA
CDR3aa: CASSLSTGTAESYEQYF
CDR3nt: TGTGCCAGCAGCTTAAGCACGGGGACCGCCGAGTCCTACGAGCAGTACTTC

v_gene: TRBV6-5
j_gene: TRBJ2-2
abundance: NA
d_gene: TRBD1
CDR3aa: CASSYSTGGTGELFF
CDR3nt: TGTGCCAGCAGTTACTCGACAGGGGGGACCGGGGAGCTGTTTTTT

v_gene: TRBV29-1
j_gene: TRBJ2-5
abundance: once
d_gene: NA
CDR3aa: CSVSRYQDNEQYF
CDR3nt: TGCAGCGTTTCTAGGTACCAAGACAATGAGCAGTACTTC

v_gene: TRBV28
j_gene: TRBJ2-1
abundance: NA
d_gene: TRBD2
CDR3aa: CASSSSSGAGLGNEQFF
CDR3nt: TGTGCCAGCAGTTCCTCTAGCGGGGCCGGGCTTGGTAATGAGCAGTTCTTC

v_gene: TRBV9
j_gene: TRBJ2-1
abundance: NA
d_gene: NA
CDR3aa: CASSVEGGDYNEQFF
CDR3nt: TGTGCCAGCAGCGTAGAGGGGGGGGACTACAATGAGCAGTTCTTC

v_gene: TRBV20-1
j_gene: TRBJ2-5
abundance: NA
d_gene: NA
CDR3aa: CSSSGVETQYF
CDR3nt: TGCAGTTCCAGTGGGGTAGAGACCCAGTACTTC

v_gene: TRBV4-2
j_gene: TRBJ2-3
abundance: NA
d_gene: NA
CDR3aa: CASSSWSADTQYF
CDR3nt: TGTGCCAGCAGCTCCTGGTCGGCAGATACGCAGTATTTT

v_gene: TRBV6-6
j_gene: TRBJ1-6
abundance: NA
d_gene: NA
CDR3aa: CASSFRQTKGSPLHF
CDR3nt: TGTGCCAGCAGTTTTAGACAGACGAAGGGTTCACCCCTCCACTTT

v_gene: TRBV7-2
j_gene: TRBJ2-5
abundance: NA
d_gene: TRBD1
CDR3aa: CASSLAGLTGVGETQYF
CDR3nt: TGTGCCAGCAGCTTAGCGGGCTTGACAGGGGTAGGGGAGACCCAGTACTTC

v_gene: TRBV29-1
j_gene: TRBJ2-7
abundance: few
d_gene: NA
CDR3aa: CSVETAPGTLYEQYF
CDR3nt: TGCAGCGTTGAAACGGCCCCAGGGACCCTCTACGAGCAGTACTTC

v_gene: TRBV2
j_gene: TRBJ2-5
abundance: NA
d_gene: NA
CDR3aa: CASKGTYQETQYF
CDR3nt: TGTGCCAGCAAGGGTACCTACCAAGAGACCCAGTACTTC

v_gene: TRBV5-1
j_gene: TRBJ2-7
abundance: few
d_gene: TRBD2
CDR3aa: CARSLTGLAHEQYF
CDR3nt: TGCGCCCGCAGCTTGACGGGACTAGCACACGAGCAGTACTTC

v_gene: TRBV24-1
j_gene: TRBJ2-3
abundance: NA
d_gene: NA
CDR3aa: CATSLAGVGDTQYF
CDR3nt: TGTGCCACCAGTTTAGCAGGGGTTGGAGATACGCAGTATTTT

v_gene: TRBV11-2
j_gene: TRBJ2-1
abundance: NA
d_gene: TRBD2
CDR3aa: CASSPSGGGGSYNEQFF
CDR3nt: TGTGCCAGCAGCCCTAGCGGGGGAGGAGGCTCCTACAATGAGCAGTTCTTC

v_gene: TRBV7-8
j_gene: TRBJ2-7
abundance: few
d_gene: NA
CDR3aa: CASQFREDSYEQYF
CDR3nt: TGTGCCAGTCAGTTTCGGGAGGACAGTTACGAGCAGTACTTC

v_gene: TRBV20-1
j_gene: TRBJ2-5
abundance: NA
d_gene: NA
CDR3aa: CSARYERWGAQGTQYF
CDR3nt: TGCAGTGCTAGATACGAGAGGTGGGGGGCCCAAGGGACCCAGTACTTC

v_gene: TRBV5-1
j_gene: TRBJ2-1
abundance: NA
d_gene: NA
CDR3aa: CASSGAGQLNEQFF
CDR3nt: TGCGCCAGCAGCGGGGCCGGACAGCTGAATGAGCAGTTCTTC

v_gene: TRBV29-1
j_gene: TRBJ2-7
abundance: NA
d_gene: NA
CDR3aa: CSVFGSRADEQYF
CDR3nt: TGCAGCGTTTTCGGCTCAAGGGCCGACGAGCAGTACTTC

v_gene: TRBV7-6
j_gene: TRBJ2-7
abundance: few
d_gene: NA
CDR3aa: CASSLGRPLSSYEQYF
CDR3nt: TGTGCCAGCAGCTTAGGGCGCCCTCTTAGCTCCTACGAGCAGTACTTC

v_gene: TRBV12-3/TRBV12-4
j_gene: TRBJ1-4
abundance: NA
d_gene: NA
CDR3aa: CASIRGLGFNEKLFF
CDR3nt: TGTGCCAGCATCAGAGGACTGGGATTTAATGAAAAACTGTTTTTT

v_gene: TRBV4-1
j_gene: TRBJ1-6
abundance: NA
d_gene: NA
CDR3aa: CASSQEALVLHF
CDR3nt: TGCGCCAGCAGCCAAGAAGCCCTAGTCCTCCACTTT

v_gene: TRBV7-9
j_gene: TRBJ2-5
abundance: NA
d_gene: TRBD2
CDR3aa: CTSSFPLLAGGEEGQETQYF
CDR3nt: TGTACCAGCAGCTTTCCCCTCCTAGCGGGGGGAGAGGAGGGTCAAGAGACCCAGTACTTC

v_gene: TRBV7-2
j_gene: TRBJ2-7
abundance: few
d_gene: TRBD1
CDR3aa: CASSLDAGGDYEQYF
CDR3nt: TGTGCCAGCAGCTTAGATGCAGGGGGAGACTACGAGCAGTACTTC

v_gene: TRBV20-1
j_gene: TRBJ1-2
abundance: NA
d_gene: NA
CDR3aa: CSTITADYGYTF
CDR3nt: TGCAGCACCATCACCGCTGACTATGGCTACACCTTC

v_gene: TRBV27
j_gene: TRBJ1-2
abundance: NA
d_gene: NA
CDR3aa: CASSLSTSLYGYTF
CDR3nt: TGTGCCAGCAGTTTGTCGACATCCCTCTATGGCTACACCTTC